The sample holds a few counts of the clone carrying this T cell receptor (beta chain). Researchers took RNA transcripts and amplified the TCR beta CDR3 regions from them. With the HTBI primer set, the TCR CDR3 went through a first round of RT-PCR. TCRdb passed the multiplex PCR reads through MiXCR, listing each CDR3 protein once. The sample holds nearly 600,000 distinct CDR3 sequences, 14% seen once. The sample is drawn from a study of T cells in Graves' hyperthyroidism and ophthalmopathy. This CDR3 is 15 amino acids long. The V end was cut by 2 bases, the J end by 0 bases, with 9 bases between. CDR1 and CDR2 (germline): MNHEY, SMNVEV (reference sequence).

V is TRBV27 and J is TRBJ2-3; D possibly corresponds to TRBD2 (5 bases). Sequencing used blood. This receptor was obtained from a young woman with Graves' ophthalmopathy. CDR3 sequence reads: CASSLDYTSTDTQYF. CDR3 in DNA: TGTGCCAGCAGTTTAGACTATACTAGCACAGATACGCAGTATTTT.